This is a list of T cell receptor beta chains from one sample in a study of shared clonotypes between healthy human individuals. Some clones are missing from TCRdb's copy, which holds only in-frame ones; the method was immunoSEQ multiplex PCR. Of roughly 1,600,000 clones in the sample, approximately 98.5% were seen once. Material: naive CD4+ T cells sorted from blood. Receptors originate from a man aged 25 to 40 in good health. Both conserved end residues are part of each CDR3. D genes are given only for firm matches. A clone size is listed for some rows: how often the clone was seen (once, few, many), or a class if it is expanded.

v_gene,j_gene,abundance,d_gene,CDR3nt,CDR3aa
TRBV5-4,TRBJ1-1,.,.,TGTGCCAGCAGCTTGTTTGTCACGGACAGCACTGAAGCTTTCTTT,CASSLFVTDSTEAFF
TRBV11-2,TRBJ2-1,.,.,TGTGCCAGCAGCTTAGGTAGTCTCTATGAGCAGTTCTTC,CASSLGSLYEQFF
TRBV27,TRBJ2-7,.,.,TGTGCCAGCAGTTTATCGGTCTTCTCTTACGAGCAGTACTTC,CASSLSVFSYEQYF
TRBV5-1,TRBJ2-5,.,.,TGCGCCAGCAGCTTGCGGGGAGCTCAAGAGACCCAGTACTTC,CASSLRGAQETQYF
TRBV19,TRBJ1-2,.,.,TGTGCCAGTCTCACCGCGCGTGGCTACACCTTC,CASLTARGYTF
TRBV11-2,TRBJ2-5,.,.,TGTGCCAGCAGCTTCCAACCATCTGGCGAGACCCAGTACTTC,CASSFQPSGETQYF
TRBV27,TRBJ2-7,.,TRBD1,TGTGCCAGCAGGGCCCAGACAGGGGGCTGGGGCGAGCAGTACTTC,CASRAQTGGWGEQYF
TRBV6-1,TRBJ1-5,.,.,TGTGCCAGCAGTGACCCAGAGGGTCAGCCCCAGCATTTT,CASSDPEGQPQHF
TRBV7-2,TRBJ2-7,.,.,TGTGCCAGCAGCTTTAGTTACGAGCAGTACTTC,CASSFSYEQYF
TRBV25-1,TRBJ2-7,.,.,TGTGCCAGCAGTGGGGGGGTTGAGCAGTACTTC,CASSGGVEQYF
TRBV27,TRBJ2-7,.,.,TGTGCCAGCAGTTTATATGCGGGACCTTATAACTACGAGCAGTACTTC,CASSLYAGPYNYEQYF
TRBV5-4,TRBJ2-7,.,TRBD2,TGTGCCAGCAGCTTGGCGGGGGGACCGGCCTACGAGCAGTACTTC,CASSLAGGPAYEQYF
TRBV28,TRBJ2-1,.,TRBD1,TGTGCCAGCAGTTCCCGACAGGGGGTACCGCAGTTCTTC,CASSSRQGVPQFF
TRBV5-1,TRBJ1-2,.,.,TGCGCCAGCAGCACAACAGGGCCCTCTAACTATGGCTACACCTTC,CASSTTGPSNYGYTF
TRBV29-1,TRBJ2-1,.,.,TGCAGCGTTGAAGAGGGGCAGAACAATGAGCAGTTCTTC,CSVEEGQNNEQFF
TRBV6-5,TRBJ2-1,.,.,TGTGCCAGCAGGGGGAGCCTCTACAATGAGCAGTTCTTC,CASRGSLYNEQFF
TRBV2,TRBJ2-3,.,TRBD1,TGTGCCAGCAGCGCCGGGACAGTCACAGATACGCAGTATTTT,CASSAGTVTDTQYF
TRBV7-9,TRBJ1-2,.,TRBD1,TGTGCCAGCAGTCGTACCGCCATTCGGGACAGGGTTTATGGCTACACCTTC,CASSRTAIRDRVYGYTF
TRBV5-4,TRBJ1-1,.,.,TGTGCCAGCAGCTTAGGTGTTGCAGGCGTGGAACGCACTGAAGCTTTCTTT,CASSLGVAGVERTEAFF
TRBV7-9,TRBJ2-3,.,TRBD2,TGTGCCAGCAGTCTAGCGGGAGGGGATACGCAGTATTTT,CASSLAGGDTQYF
TRBV2,TRBJ2-5,.,.,TGTGCCAGCAGTGGTAGGGGGGAGACCCAGTACTTC,CASSGRGETQYF
TRBV5-5,TRBJ1-1,.,.,TGTGCCAGCAGCCTGGGGGCGGAAGCTTTCTTT,CASSLGAEAFF
TRBV27,TRBJ1-2,.,TRBD1,TGTGCCAGCAGTGCCCGACAGGGTTTATATAACTATGGCTACACCTTC,CASSARQGLYNYGYTF
TRBV25-1,TRBJ2-6,.,.,TGTGCCAGCAGTGGACCGATTAAGAGCTCTGGGGCCAACGTCCTGACTTTC,CASSGPIKSSGANVLTF
TRBV10-2,TRBJ2-3,.,.,TGCGCCAGCAGTCCGGCCGGGACTCGGGGGTTGGATACGCAGTATTTT,CASSPAGTRGLDTQYF
TRBV30,TRBJ1-2,.,.,TGTGCCTCTCACGCGGGGAGAGGCTACACCTTC,CASHAGRGYTF
TRBV5-4,TRBJ2-3,once,TRBD2,TGTGCCAGCAGCCTACTAGCGGGGGGCACAGATACGCAGTATTTT,CASSLLAGGTDTQYF
TRBV29-1,TRBJ2-1,.,.,TGCAGCGAACGAAGCGGACCCAATGAGCAGTTCTTC,CSERSGPNEQFF
TRBV7-2,TRBJ2-1,.,.,TGTGCCAGCAGCTTATTTCGGTACAATGAGCAGTTCTTC,CASSLFRYNEQFF
TRBV7-2,TRBJ2-7,once,TRBD1,TGTGCCAGCAGCCCAAGACAGGGGTCGGGGGAGCAGTACTTC,CASSPRQGSGEQYF
TRBV5-1,TRBJ1-1,.,TRBD1,TGCGCCAGCAGCCGACAGGGATATGACACTGAAGCTTTCTTT,CASSRQGYDTEAFF
TRBV10-3,TRBJ2-7,.,TRBD1,TGTGCCATCAGAGGGACAGTACTCTACGAGCAGTACTTC,CAIRGTVLYEQYF
TRBV28,TRBJ1-5,.,TRBD1,TGTGCCAGCAGCTTGGCGACAGGGGGCGATCAGCCCCAGCATTTT,CASSLATGGDQPQHF
TRBV29-1,TRBJ1-2,.,.,TGCAGCGTTGCAGATCCTGGCTATGGCTACACCTTC,CSVADPGYGYTF
TRBV5-1,TRBJ2-1,.,TRBD2,TGCGCCAGCAGCAGCGGGAGGGCCGTTGAGCAGTTCTTC,CASSSGRAVEQFF
TRBV27,TRBJ2-1,.,TRBD2,TGTGCCAGCAGTTTAATGCGGGAGCTTCCCAATGAGCAGTTCTTC,CASSLMRELPNEQFF
TRBV2,TRBJ2-4,.,TRBD1,TGTGCCAGCAGTGAAGGACAGGGGGGAATAGCCAAAAACATTCAGTACTTC,CASSEGQGGIAKNIQYF
TRBV6-5,TRBJ1-2,.,TRBD1,TGTGCCAGCGGCACGACAGGGGATGGCTACACCTTC,CASGTTGDGYTF
TRBV2,TRBJ2-1,.,TRBD2,TGTGCCAGCAGTTACCAACATCTCTCAACAGCGGGAGGGATCAATGAGCAGTTCTTC,CASSYQHLSTAGGINEQFF
TRBV7-2,TRBJ2-1,once,TRBD2,TGTGCCAGCAGCTTAGCGCTGGTAGCGGGGAAAAATGAGCAGTTCTTC,CASSLALVAGKNEQFF
TRBV5-4,TRBJ2-3,.,TRBD2,TGTGCCAGCAGCCCAATAGTGGGAGGGCATACGCAGTATTTT,CASSPIVGGHTQYF
TRBV29-1,TRBJ2-1,.,.,TGCAGCGTTGATAGGGGGAGCTCCTACAATGAGCAGTTCTTC,CSVDRGSSYNEQFF
TRBV19,TRBJ1-2,.,.,TGTGCCAGTAGACGAATCGACAATAACTATGGCTACACCTTC,CASRRIDNNYGYTF